The rows below give T cell receptor beta chains drawn from one sample of a study of shared clonotypes between healthy human individuals. Libraries were prepared by immunoSEQ multiplex PCR; TCRdb keeps only in-frame clonotypes and omits some of them. The repertoire consists of about 2.4 million clones, with more than 90% occurring once and the leading ten covering 0.14%. The sample taken for sequencing was naive CD4+ T cells sorted from blood. All receptors come from a man in his late teens or twenties in good health. Each CDR3 is given with its conserved first and last residue. Each record gives: V gene, CDR3 protein.

TRBV14,CASSQIYARSFREQYF
TRBV28,CASRSGGSGNSPLHF
TRBV14,CASSSLAQTRNEQFF
TRBV7-9,CASSFGQGDYQPQHF
TRBV2,CASSGSQGNNEQFF
TRBV6-5,CASSYSGNMNTEAFF
TRBV9,CASSQKGTRLSTDTQYF
TRBV29-1,CSAAPGLAGNEQFF
TRBV5-1,CASSGGLAGVYEQYF
TRBV18,CASSAPRQGGTYEQYF
TRBV18,CASSPDITGEQFF
TRBV4-2,CASAPSGSGGFGEQYF
TRBV5-1,CASTLEGLAGVGEQFF
TRBV5-1,CASSLESGLSDEQFF
TRBV4-1,CASSQGVLRSPLHF
TRBV7-2,CASSLGFGELATFF
TRBV18,CASSPPGLAGGVETQYF
TRBV6-5,CASSENQPQHF
TRBV18,CASSPTGTGGGEQYF
TRBV10-3,CAITSGAGTGELFF
TRBV19,CASCQGAAGANVLTF
TRBV5-4,CASSLFIALGTDTQYF
TRBV7-9,CASSSRGRGNTEAFF
TRBV5-4,CASSWGQPMNTEAFF
TRBV9,CASSVSPGNTGELFF
TRBV5-6,CASSGGTGWDQPQHF
TRBV30,CAWRGQGHYEQYF
TRBV7-2,CASSLRHGGTEAFF
TRBV2,CASRGTGTHEQFF
TRBV28,CASSSAVLTF
TRBV13,CASSFPGGQDEETQYF
TRBV6-5,CASSYSRQENSPLHF
TRBV5-1,CASSPTTASYEQYF
TRBV7-9,CASSNSGSNQPQHF